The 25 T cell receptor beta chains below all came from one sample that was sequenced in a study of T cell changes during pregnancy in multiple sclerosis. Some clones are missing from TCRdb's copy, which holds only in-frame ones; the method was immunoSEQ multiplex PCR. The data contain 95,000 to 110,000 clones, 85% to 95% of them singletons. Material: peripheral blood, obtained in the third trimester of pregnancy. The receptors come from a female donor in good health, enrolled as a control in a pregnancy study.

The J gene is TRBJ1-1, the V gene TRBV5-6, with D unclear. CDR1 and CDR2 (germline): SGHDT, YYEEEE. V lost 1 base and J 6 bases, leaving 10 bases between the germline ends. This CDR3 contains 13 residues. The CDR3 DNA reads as TGTGCCAGCAGCTTGTCCGGGTCCGCTGAAGCTTTCTTT. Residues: CASSLSGSAEAFF.

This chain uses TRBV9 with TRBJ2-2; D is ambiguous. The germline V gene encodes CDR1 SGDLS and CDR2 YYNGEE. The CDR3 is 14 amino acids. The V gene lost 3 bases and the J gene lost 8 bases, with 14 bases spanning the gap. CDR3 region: CASSAYSARGELFF. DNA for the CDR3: TGTGCCAGCAGCGCCTACTCGGCCAGGGGGGAGCTGTTTTTT.

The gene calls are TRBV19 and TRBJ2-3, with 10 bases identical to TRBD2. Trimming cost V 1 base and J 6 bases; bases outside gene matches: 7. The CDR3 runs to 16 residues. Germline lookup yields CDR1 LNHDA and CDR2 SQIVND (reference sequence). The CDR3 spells CASSIGSGGLSDTQYF. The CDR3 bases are TGTGCCAGTAGTATAGGTAGCGGGGGGCTCTCGGATACGCAGTATTTT.

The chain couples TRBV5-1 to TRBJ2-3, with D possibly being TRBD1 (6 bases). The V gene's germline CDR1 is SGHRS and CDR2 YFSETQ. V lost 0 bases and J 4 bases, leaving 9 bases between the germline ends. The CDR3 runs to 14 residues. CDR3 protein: CASSLEQGADTQYF. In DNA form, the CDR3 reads TGCGCCAGCAGCTTGGAACAGGGTGCAGATACGCAGTATTTT.

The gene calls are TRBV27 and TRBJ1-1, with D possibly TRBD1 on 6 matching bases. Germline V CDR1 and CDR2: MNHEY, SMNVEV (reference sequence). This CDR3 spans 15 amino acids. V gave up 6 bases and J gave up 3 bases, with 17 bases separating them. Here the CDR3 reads CASSPRTVRHTEAFF. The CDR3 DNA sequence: TGTGCCAGCAGCCCCCGGACAGTAAGGCACACTGAAGCTTTCTTT.

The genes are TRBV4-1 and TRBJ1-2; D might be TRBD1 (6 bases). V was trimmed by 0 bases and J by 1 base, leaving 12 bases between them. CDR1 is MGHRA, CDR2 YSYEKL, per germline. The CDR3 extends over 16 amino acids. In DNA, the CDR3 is TGCGCCAGCAGCCAAGACAGGGGTGGGTTTAACTATGGCTACACCTTC. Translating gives CASSQDRGGFNYGYTF.

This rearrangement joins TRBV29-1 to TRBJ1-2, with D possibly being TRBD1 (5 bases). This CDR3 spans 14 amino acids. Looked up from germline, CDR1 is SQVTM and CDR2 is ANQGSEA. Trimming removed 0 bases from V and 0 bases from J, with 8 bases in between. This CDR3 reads CSVEDAGPNYGYTF. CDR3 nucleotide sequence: TGCAGCGTTGAAGATGCGGGACCTAACTATGGCTACACCTTC. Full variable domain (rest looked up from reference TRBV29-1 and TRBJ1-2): SAVISQKPSRDICQRGTSLTIQCQVDSQVTMMFWYRQQPGQSLTLIATANQGSEATYESGFVIDKFPISRPNLTFSTLTVSNMSPEDSSIYLCSVEDAGPNYGYTFGSGTRLTVV.

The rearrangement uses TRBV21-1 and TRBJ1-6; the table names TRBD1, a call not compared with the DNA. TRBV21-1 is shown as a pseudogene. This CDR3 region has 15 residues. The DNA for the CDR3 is TGTGCCAGCAGCAAAGGGGGGACAAAAAATTCACCCCTCCACTTT. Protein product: CASSKGGTKNSPLHF.

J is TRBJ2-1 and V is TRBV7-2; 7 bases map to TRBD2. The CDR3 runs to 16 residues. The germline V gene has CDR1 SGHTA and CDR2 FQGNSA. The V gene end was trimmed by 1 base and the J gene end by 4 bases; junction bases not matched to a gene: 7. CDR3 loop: CASSLGRRGYYNEQFF. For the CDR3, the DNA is TGTGCCAGCAGCTTAGGCCGGCGGGGGTATTACAATGAGCAGTTCTTC. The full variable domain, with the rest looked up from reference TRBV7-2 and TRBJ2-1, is GAGVSQSPSNKVTEKGKDVELRCDPISGHTALYWYRQSLGQGLEFLIYFQGNSAPDKSGLPSDRFSAERTGGSVSTLTIQRTQQEDSAVYLCASSLGRRGYYNEQFFGPGTRLTVL.

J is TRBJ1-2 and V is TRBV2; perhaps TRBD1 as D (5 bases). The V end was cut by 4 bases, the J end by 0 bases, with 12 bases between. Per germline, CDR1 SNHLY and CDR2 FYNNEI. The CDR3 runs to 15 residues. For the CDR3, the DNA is TGTGCCAGCAGTGGGTACGGGGGACCTAACTATGGCTACACCTTC. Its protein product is CASSGYGGPNYGYTF.

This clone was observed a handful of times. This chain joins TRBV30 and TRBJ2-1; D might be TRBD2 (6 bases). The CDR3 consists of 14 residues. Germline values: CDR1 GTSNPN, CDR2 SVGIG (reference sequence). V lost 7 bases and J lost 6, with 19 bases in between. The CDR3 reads CAFTRDSRLNEQFF. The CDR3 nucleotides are TGTGCCTTCACGAGGGACTCCAGGCTCAATGAGCAGTTCTTC.

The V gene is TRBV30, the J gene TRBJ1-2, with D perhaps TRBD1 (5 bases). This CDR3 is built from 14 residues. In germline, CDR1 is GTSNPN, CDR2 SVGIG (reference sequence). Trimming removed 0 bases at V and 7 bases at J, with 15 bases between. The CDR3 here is CAWSVMTASGGYTF. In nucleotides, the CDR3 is TGTGCCTGGAGTGTAATGACAGCGAGTGGTGGCTACACCTTC. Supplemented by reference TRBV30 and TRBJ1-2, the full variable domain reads SQTIHQWPATLVQPVGSPLSLECTVEGTSNPNLYWYRQAAGRGLQLLFYSVGIGQISSEVPQNLSASRPQDRQFILSSKKLLLSDSGFYLCAWSVMTASGGYTFGSGTRLTVV.

CDR3: CASSRGSRGRNTEAFF. CDR3 bases: TGTGCCAGTAGTCGAGGCTCCAGGGGGCGGAACACTGAAGCTTTCTTT. V and J are TRBV19 and TRBJ1-1; the match to TRBD1 covers 8 bases. V dropped 5 bases and J dropped 1; count of bases not matched to a gene: 9. The CDR3 loop spans 16 amino acids. Per germline, CDR1 LNHDA and CDR2 SQIVND (reference sequence).

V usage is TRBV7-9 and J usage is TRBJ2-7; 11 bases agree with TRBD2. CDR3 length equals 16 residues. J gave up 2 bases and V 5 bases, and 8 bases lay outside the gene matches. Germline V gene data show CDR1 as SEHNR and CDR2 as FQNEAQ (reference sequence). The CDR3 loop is CASSTGTSGSTYEQYF. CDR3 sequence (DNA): TGTGCCAGCAGCACCGGGACTAGCGGCAGTACCTACGAGCAGTACTTC.

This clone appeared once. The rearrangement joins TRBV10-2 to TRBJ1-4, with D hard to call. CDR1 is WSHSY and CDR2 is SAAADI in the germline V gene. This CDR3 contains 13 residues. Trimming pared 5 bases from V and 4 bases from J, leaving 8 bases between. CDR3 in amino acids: CASSISVNEKLFF. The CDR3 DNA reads TGCGCCAGCAGTATTTCCGTTAATGAAAAACTGTTTTTT.

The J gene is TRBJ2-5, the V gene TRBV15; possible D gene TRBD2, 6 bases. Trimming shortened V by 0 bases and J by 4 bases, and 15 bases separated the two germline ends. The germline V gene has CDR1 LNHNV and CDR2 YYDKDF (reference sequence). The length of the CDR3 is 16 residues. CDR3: CATSRDAGPGVETQYF. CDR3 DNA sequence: TGTGCCACCAGCAGAGACGCAGGGCCGGGGGTAGAGACCCAGTACTTC.

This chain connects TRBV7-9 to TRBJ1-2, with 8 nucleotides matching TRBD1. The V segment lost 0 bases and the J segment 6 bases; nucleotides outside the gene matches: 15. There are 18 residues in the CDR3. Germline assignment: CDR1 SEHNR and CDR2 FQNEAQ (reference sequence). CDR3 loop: CASSLAAPLQGGKDGYTF. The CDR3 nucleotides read TGTGCCAGCAGCTTAGCGGCCCCGTTACAGGGGGGAAAGGATGGCTACACCTTC.

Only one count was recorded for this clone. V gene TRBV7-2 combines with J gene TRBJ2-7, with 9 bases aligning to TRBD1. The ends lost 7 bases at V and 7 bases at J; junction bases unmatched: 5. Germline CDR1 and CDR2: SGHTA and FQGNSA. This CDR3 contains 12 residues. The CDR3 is CASKDRGGEQYF. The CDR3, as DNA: TGTGCCAGCAAGGACAGGGGCGGAGAGCAGTACTTC.

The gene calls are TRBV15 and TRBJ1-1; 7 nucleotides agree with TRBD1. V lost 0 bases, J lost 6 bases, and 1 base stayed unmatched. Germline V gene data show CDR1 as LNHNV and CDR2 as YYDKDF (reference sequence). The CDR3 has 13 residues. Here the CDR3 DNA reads TGTGCCACCAGCAGAGACACAGGGGCTGAAGCTTTCTTT. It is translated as CATSRDTGAEAFF.

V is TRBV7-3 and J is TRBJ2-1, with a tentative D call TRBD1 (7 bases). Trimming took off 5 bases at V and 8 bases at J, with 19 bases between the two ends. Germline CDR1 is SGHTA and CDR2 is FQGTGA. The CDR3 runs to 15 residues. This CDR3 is CASSATSPGGHEQFF. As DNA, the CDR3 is TGTGCCAGCAGCGCAACTAGCCCAGGGGGGCATGAGCAGTTCTTC.

The CDR3 DNA reads TGTGCCAGCAGGAAGAACAGGGGTTCTAATGAAAAACTGTTTTTT. It encodes CASRKNRGSNEKLFF. The chain recombines TRBV6-5 with TRBJ1-4; TRBD1 agrees at 7 bases. The V gene end was trimmed by 6 bases and the J gene end by 3 bases; junction bases not matched to a gene: 7. The CDR3 is 15 residues long. Looked up from germline, CDR1 is MNHEY and CDR2 is SVGAGI.

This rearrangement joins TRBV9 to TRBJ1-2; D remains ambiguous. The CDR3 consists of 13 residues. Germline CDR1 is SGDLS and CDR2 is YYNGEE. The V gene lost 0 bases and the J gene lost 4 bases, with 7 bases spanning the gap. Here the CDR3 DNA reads TGTGCCAGCAGCGTAGCAGGTATCTATGGCTACACCTTC. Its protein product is CASSVAGIYGYTF.

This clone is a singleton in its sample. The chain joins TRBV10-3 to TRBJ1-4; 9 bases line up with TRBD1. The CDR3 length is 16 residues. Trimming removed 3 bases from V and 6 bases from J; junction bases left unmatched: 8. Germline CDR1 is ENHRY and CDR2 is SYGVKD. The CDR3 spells CAISDPGQGRDEKLFF. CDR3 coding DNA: TGTGCCATCAGTGACCCGGGACAGGGTCGGGATGAAAAACTGTTTTTT.

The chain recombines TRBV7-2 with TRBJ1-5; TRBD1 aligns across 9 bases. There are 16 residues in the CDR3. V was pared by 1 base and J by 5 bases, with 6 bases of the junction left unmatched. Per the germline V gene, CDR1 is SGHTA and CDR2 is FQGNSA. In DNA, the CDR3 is TGTGCCAGCAGCTTAGGACAGGGGGGAAGTGATCAGCCCCAGCATTTT. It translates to CASSLGQGGSDQPQHF.

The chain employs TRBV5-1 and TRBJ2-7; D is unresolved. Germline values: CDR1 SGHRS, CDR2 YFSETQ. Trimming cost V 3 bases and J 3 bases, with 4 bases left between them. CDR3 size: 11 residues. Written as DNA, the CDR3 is TGCGCCAGCAGCTCGGTCTACGAGCAGTACTTC. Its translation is CASSSVYEQYF.